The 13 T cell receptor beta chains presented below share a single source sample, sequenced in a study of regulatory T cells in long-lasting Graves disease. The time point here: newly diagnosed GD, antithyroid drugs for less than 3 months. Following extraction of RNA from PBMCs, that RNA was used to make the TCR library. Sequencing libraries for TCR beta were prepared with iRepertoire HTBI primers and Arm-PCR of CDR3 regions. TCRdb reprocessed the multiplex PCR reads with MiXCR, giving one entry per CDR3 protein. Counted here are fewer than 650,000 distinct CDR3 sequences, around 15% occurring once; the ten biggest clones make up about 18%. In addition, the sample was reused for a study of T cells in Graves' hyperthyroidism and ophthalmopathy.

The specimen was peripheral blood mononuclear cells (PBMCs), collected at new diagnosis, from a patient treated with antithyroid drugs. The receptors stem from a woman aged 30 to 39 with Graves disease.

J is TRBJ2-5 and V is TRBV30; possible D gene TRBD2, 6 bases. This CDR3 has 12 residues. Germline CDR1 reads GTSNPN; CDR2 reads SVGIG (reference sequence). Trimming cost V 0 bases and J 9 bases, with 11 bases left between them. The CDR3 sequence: CAWSVRGEAQYF. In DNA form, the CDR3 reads TGTGCCTGGAGTGTACGAGGGGAGGCCCAGTACTTC.

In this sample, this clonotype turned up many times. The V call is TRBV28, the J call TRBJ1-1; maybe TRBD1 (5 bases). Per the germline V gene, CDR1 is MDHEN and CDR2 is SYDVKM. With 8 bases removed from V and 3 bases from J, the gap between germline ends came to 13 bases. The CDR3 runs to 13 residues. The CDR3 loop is CASELDSDTEAFF. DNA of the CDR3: TGTGCCAGCGAACTTGACAGTGACACTGAAGCTTTCTTT.

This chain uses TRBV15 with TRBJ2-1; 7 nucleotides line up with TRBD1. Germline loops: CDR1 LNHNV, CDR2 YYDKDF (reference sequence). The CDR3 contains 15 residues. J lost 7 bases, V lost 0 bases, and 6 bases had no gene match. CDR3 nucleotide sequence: TGTGCCACCAGCAGAGACCCGGGACAGACAAATGAGCAGTTCTTC. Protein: CATSRDPGQTNEQFF.

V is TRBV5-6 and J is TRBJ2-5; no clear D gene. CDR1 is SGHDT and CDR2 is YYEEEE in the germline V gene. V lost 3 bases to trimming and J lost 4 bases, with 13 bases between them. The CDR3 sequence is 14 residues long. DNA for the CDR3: TGTGCCAGCAGCTACCAATACATCGGAGAGACCCAGTACTTC. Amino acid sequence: CASSYQYIGETQYF. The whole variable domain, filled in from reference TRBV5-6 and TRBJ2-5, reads DAGVTQSPTHLIKTRGQQVTLRCSPKSGHDTVSWYQQALGQGPQFIFQYYEEEERQRGNFPDRFSGHQFPNYSSELNVNALLLGDSALYLCASSYQYIGETQYFGPGTRLLVL.

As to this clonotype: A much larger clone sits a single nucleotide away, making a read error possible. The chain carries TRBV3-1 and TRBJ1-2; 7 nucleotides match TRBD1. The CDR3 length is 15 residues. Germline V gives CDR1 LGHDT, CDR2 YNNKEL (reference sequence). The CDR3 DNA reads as TGTGCCATCAGCCCCGGACAGGCGCGTGACTATGGCTACACCTTC. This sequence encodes CAISPGQARDYGYTF. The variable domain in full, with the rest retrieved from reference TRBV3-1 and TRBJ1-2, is DTAVSQTPKYLVTQMGNDKSIKCEQNLGHDTMYWYKQDSKKFLKIMFSYNNKELIINETVPNRFSPKSPDKAHLNLHINSLELGDSAVYFCAISPGQARDYGYTFGSGTRLTVV.

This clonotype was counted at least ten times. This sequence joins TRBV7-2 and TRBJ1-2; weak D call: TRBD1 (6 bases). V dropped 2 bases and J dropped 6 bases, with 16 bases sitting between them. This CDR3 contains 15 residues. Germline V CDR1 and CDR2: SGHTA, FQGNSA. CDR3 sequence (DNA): TGTGCCAGCAGCTTAAGGGAGGGGGGCGGCGATGGCTACACCTTC. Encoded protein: CASSLREGGGDGYTF.

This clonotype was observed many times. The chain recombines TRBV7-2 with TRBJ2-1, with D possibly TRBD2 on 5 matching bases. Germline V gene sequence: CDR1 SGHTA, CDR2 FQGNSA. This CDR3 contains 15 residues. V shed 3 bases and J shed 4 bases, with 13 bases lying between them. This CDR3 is CASSFGGSAYNEQFF. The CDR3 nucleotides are TGTGCCAGCAGCTTCGGTGGGAGTGCTTACAATGAGCAGTTCTTC. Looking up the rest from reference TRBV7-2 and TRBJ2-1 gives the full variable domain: GAGVSQSPSNKVTEKGKDVELRCDPISGHTALYWYRQSLGQGLEFLIYFQGNSAPDKSGLPSDRFSAERTGGSVSTLTIQRTQQEDSAVYLCASSFGGSAYNEQFFGPGTRLTVL.

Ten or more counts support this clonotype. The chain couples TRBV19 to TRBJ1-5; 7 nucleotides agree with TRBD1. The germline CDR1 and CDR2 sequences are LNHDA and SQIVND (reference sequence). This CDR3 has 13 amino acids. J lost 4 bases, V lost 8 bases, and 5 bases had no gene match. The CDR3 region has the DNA TGTGCCAGTTGCGCAGGGGGTAATCAGCCCCAGCATTTT. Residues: CASCAGGNQPQHF.

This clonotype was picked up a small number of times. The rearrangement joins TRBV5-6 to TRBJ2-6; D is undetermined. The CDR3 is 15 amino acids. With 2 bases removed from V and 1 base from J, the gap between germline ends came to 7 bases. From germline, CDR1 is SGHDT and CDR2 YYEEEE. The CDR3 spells CASSLGKSGANVLTF. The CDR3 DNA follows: TGTGCCAGCAGCTTAGGGAAATCTGGGGCCAACGTCCTGACTTTC. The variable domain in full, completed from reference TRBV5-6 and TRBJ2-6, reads DAGVTQSPTHLIKTRGQQVTLRCSPKSGHDTVSWYQQALGQGPQFIFQYYEEEERQRGNFPDRFSGHQFPNYSSELNVNALLLGDSALYLCASSLGKSGANVLTFGAGSRLTVL.

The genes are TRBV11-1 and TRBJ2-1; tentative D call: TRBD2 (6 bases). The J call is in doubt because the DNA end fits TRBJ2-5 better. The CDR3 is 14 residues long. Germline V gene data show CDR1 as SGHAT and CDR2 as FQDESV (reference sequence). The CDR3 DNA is TGTGCCAGCAGTGAAGCCCGGGTGGGGGAGGCCCAGTACTTC. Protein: CASSEARVGEAQYF.

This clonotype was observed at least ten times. In DNA, the CDR3 is TGCAGTGCCCGACAGAGTGTCTACGAGCAGTACTTC. It specifies CSARQSVYEQYF. This chain connects TRBV20-1 to TRBJ2-7; tentative D call: TRBD1 (5 bases). The CDR3 extends over 12 amino acids. Between the trimmed V and J ends, which lost 6 bases and 3 bases, there was a span of 12 bases. Germline CDR1 is DFQATT and CDR2 is SNEGSKA (reference sequence).

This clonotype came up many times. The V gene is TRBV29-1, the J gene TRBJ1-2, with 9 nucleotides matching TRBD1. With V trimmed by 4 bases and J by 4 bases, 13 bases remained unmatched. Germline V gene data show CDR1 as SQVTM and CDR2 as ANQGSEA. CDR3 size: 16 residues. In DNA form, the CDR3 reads TGCAGCGTTGCCGCCTCGGGGACAGGGATCCCCTATGGCTACACCTTC. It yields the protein CSVAASGTGIPYGYTF.

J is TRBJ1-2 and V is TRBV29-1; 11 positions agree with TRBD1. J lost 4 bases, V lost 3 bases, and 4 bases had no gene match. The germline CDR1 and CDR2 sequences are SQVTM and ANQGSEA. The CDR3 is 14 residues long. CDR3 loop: CSVDNGTGGYGYTF. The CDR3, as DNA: TGCAGCGTTGATAACGGGACAGGGGGCTATGGCTACACCTTC.